Following are 28 T cell receptor beta chains from one sample sequenced in a study of cytomegalovirus exposure and HLA in healthy donors. Both 60 Vbeta primers and 13 Jbeta primers went into the PCR. Clones were sequenced by immunoSEQ multiplex PCR, and TCRdb holds only the in-frame ones, with some missing. The table lists approximately 150,000 clones, roughly 66% of them singletons. Sequences were obtained from PBMCs. Receptors originate from a woman younger than 35 in good health and CMV-seronegative.

The chain employs TRBV4-1 and TRBJ2-1, with D uncertain. Trimming took off 5 bases at V and 0 bases at J, with 11 bases between the two ends. Germline assignment: CDR1 MGHRA and CDR2 YSYEKL. The CDR3 length is 15 residues. Here the CDR3 DNA reads TGCGCCAGCAGCGCCGCCAGCGCCTCCTACAATGAGCAGTTCTTC. This encodes CASSAASASYNEQFF.

The chain couples TRBV4-3 to TRBJ2-3, with D tentatively TRBD1 (5 bases). Per the germline V gene, CDR1 is LGHNA and CDR2 is YSLEER. V lost 6 bases and J 4 bases, leaving 11 bases between the germline ends. This CDR3 comprises 13 residues. CDR3 loop: CASRPRGADTQYF. In DNA form, the CDR3 reads TGCGCCAGCAGACCAAGGGGTGCAGATACGCAGTATTTT.

This clone was counted between two and nine times. The rearrangement links TRBV30 to TRBJ2-1; 10 bases align to TRBD1. V shed 2 bases and J 6 bases; nucleotides not matched to a gene: 7. This CDR3 spans 15 amino acids. Germline-derived CDR1 and CDR2 are GTSNPN and SVGIG (reference sequence). The CDR3: CAWSSYGTGVNEQFF. The CDR3 DNA follows: TGTGCCTGGAGTAGCTATGGGACAGGGGTCAATGAGCAGTTCTTC.

This clone was seen just once. The V gene is TRBV5-4, the J gene TRBJ2-7; 8 bases agree with TRBD2. This CDR3 has 14 residues. Trimming took 4 bases from V and 4 from J; bases not matched to a gene: 7. Germline V CDR1 and CDR2: SGHNT, YYREEE (reference sequence). The CDR3 here is CASSPGGGGYEQYF. Here the CDR3 DNA reads TGTGCCAGCAGCCCCGGGGGGGGTGGGTACGAGCAGTACTTC.

The CDR3 DNA sequence: TGTGCCTCCGATACAGGGTCGGGCTACACCTTC. The encoded protein is CASDTGSGYTF. V gene TRBV30 combines with J gene TRBJ1-2; D might be TRBD1 (6 bases). V dropped 7 bases and J dropped 8 bases, with 14 bases sitting between them. Germline lookup yields CDR1 GTSNPN and CDR2 SVGIG (reference sequence). The CDR3 covers 11 residues.

The chain uses TRBV28 and TRBJ1-5, with D tentatively TRBD1 (5 bases). The CDR3 loop spans 13 amino acids. Trimming stripped 7 bases from V and 7 bases from J, with 14 bases between. Germline V lookup: CDR1 MDHEN, CDR2 SYDVKM. The CDR3 sequence is CASKGGGGQPQHF. DNA for the CDR3: TGTGCCAGCAAAGGCGGGGGAGGGCAGCCCCAGCATTTT. The full variable domain, with the rest looked up from reference TRBV28 and TRBJ1-5, is DVKVTQSSRYLVKRTGEKVFLECVQDMDHENMFWYRQDPGLGLRLIYFSYDVKMKEKGDIPEGYSVSREKKERFSLILESASTNQTSMYLCASKGGGGQPQHFGDGTRLSIL.

As DNA, the CDR3 is TGTGCCAGCCGGGACAGGGGAGGAGGAAACACCATATATTTT. The encoded protein is CASRDRGGGNTIYF. The rearrangement uses TRBV2 and TRBJ1-3; 10 nucleotides align to TRBD1. With 8 bases clipped from V and 4 bases from J, the junction kept 5 bases outside the gene matches. CDR1 and CDR2 from the germline V gene are SNHLY and FYNNEI. The CDR3 is 14 amino acids.

The chain joins TRBV28 to TRBJ2-7, with 7 bases matching TRBD1. Germline CDR1 reads MDHEN; CDR2 reads SYDVKM. This CDR3 has 16 residues. J lost 6 bases, V lost 2 bases, and 13 bases had no gene match. The chain's CDR3 is CASSLPTGLHGFEQYF. CDR3 sequence (DNA): TGTGCCAGCAGTTTACCGACAGGGCTCCATGGTTTCGAGCAGTACTTC.

The rearrangement joins TRBV7-9 to TRBJ2-1; 9 bases fit TRBD1. The trim removed 1 base at V and 9 bases at J, leaving 16 bases unmatched. CDR1 is SEHNR and CDR2 is FQNEAQ in the germline V gene (reference sequence). The CDR3 totals 18 residues. CDR3 sequence (DNA): TGTGCCAGCAGCTTAGGAAAACCGGGACAGGGAGTACCGGGTGAGCAGTTCTTC. It yields the protein CASSLGKPGQGVPGEQFF.

The gene calls are TRBV15 and TRBJ2-7; 8 bases are shared with TRBD1. The CDR3 extends over 13 amino acids. Trimming removed 5 bases from V and 7 bases from J; junction bases left unmatched: 7. Per the germline V gene, CDR1 is LNHNV and CDR2 is YYDKDF (reference sequence). CDR3 sequence reads: CATSSDRALEQYF. The CDR3 DNA is TGTGCCACCAGCTCGGACAGGGCCTTGGAGCAGTACTTC.

The rearrangement joins TRBV6-5 to TRBJ2-1; unclear D gene. This CDR3 has 11 amino acids. Trimming shortened V by 2 bases and J by 9 bases, and 5 bases separated the two germline ends. Germline loops: CDR1 MNHEY, CDR2 SVGAGI. CDR3 region: CASSYPGEQFF. The CDR3 bases are TGTGCCAGCAGTTACCCCGGTGAGCAGTTCTTC.

The chain combines TRBV11-3 with TRBJ2-2; maybe TRBD2 (5 bases). CDR1 SGHNT and CDR2 YENEEA come from the germline V gene. The CDR3 runs 15 residues. Trimming took 3 bases from V and 0 from J, leaving 8 bases between them. Here the CDR3 DNA reads TGTGCCAGCAGCTTCCGGGGTACGAACACCGGGGAGCTGTTTTTT. Amino acids: CASSFRGTNTGELFF.

This chain joins TRBV6-5 and TRBJ1-1, with unresolved D. The CDR3 is 12 residues long. CDR1 MNHEY and CDR2 SVGAGI come from the germline V gene. V was shortened by 6 bases and J by 5 bases, with 10 bases between the two germline ends. CDR3 residues: CASSPTGTEAFF. The CDR3 nucleotides read TGTGCCAGCAGCCCCACGGGGACTGAAGCTTTCTTT.

This chain links TRBV5-4 with TRBJ2-5; D call uncertain. V was shortened by 0 bases and J by 3 bases, with 9 bases between the two germline ends. CDR3 length: 14 amino acids. Germline CDR1 is SGHNT and CDR2 is YYREEE (reference sequence). The CDR3 DNA follows: TGTGCCAGCAGCTTGGATAGCTTCGAAGAGACCCAGTACTTC. Its protein is CASSLDSFEETQYF.

The chain's CDR3 is CATQTSRIYNEQFF. The CDR3 DNA sequence: TGTGCCACTCAGACTAGCAGAATATACAATGAGCAGTTCTTC. The rearrangement links TRBV10-3 to TRBJ2-1; 7 nucleotides line up with TRBD2. V shed 10 bases, J shed 4 bases, and the junction held 10 bases outside the gene matches. The V gene's germline CDR1 is ENHRY and CDR2 SYGVKD. CDR3 length: 14 residues.

The chain recombines TRBV2 with TRBJ2-5, with TRBD1 identical over 7 bases. CDR1 and CDR2 from the germline V gene are SNHLY and FYNNEI. This CDR3 comprises 13 residues. V dropped 6 bases and J dropped 2; count of bases not matched to a gene: 3. The CDR3 loop reads CASSRDRQETQYF. CDR3 sequence (DNA): TGTGCCAGCAGCCGGGACAGACAAGAGACCCAGTACTTC. Full variable domain (rest looked up from reference TRBV2 and TRBJ2-5): EPEVTQTPSHQVTQMGQEVILRCVPISNHLYFYWYRQILGQKVEFLVSFYNNEISEKSEIFDDQFSVERPDGSNFTLKIRSTKLEDSAMYFCASSRDRQETQYFGPGTRLLVL.

This chain connects TRBV18 to TRBJ2-1; TRBD1 aligns across 9 bases. The junction had 13 bases not matched to a gene; V was cut back by 3 bases and J by 4 bases. Per the germline V gene, CDR1 is KGHSH and CDR2 is LQKENI. The CDR3 has 18 residues. The CDR3 sequence is CASSPDRGSSQGYNEQFF. CDR3 in DNA: TGTGCCAGCTCACCGGACAGGGGCTCCTCTCAGGGATACAATGAGCAGTTCTTC.

The chain carries TRBV7-2 and TRBJ1-2; D is undetermined. With 4 bases removed from V and 2 bases from J, the gap between germline ends came to 11 bases. The CDR3 contains 14 residues. The germline gives CDR1 SGHTA, CDR2 FQGNSA. The CDR3 sequence is CASSSKPLNYGYTF. CDR3 DNA sequence: TGTGCCAGCAGCTCCAAACCCCTAAACTATGGCTACACCTTC.

This chain links TRBV2 with TRBJ1-5; a possible D gene is TRBD1 (5 bases). The CDR3 is 13 amino acids. Trimming cost V 9 bases and J 0 bases, with 9 bases left between them. Germline assignment: CDR1 SNHLY and CDR2 FYNNEI. The CDR3 here is CASQGNSNQPQHF. In nucleotides, the CDR3 is TGTGCCAGTCAGGGCAATAGCAATCAGCCCCAGCATTTT.

The V gene is TRBV28, the J gene TRBJ1-2; D unclear. Germline V gives CDR1 MDHEN, CDR2 SYDVKM. Trimming took 4 bases from V and 5 from J, leaving 2 bases between them. The CDR3 length is 10 residues. The CDR3: CASSSYGYTF. The DNA of the CDR3 is TGTGCCAGCAGTTCTTATGGCTACACCTTC.

CDR3 sequence reads: CASGWRQGHSYEQYF. The CDR3 bases are TGTGCCAGCGGATGGCGACAGGGGCACTCCTACGAGCAGTACTTC. This sequence joins TRBV28 and TRBJ2-7; 8 bases are shared with TRBD1. CDR1 is MDHEN, CDR2 SYDVKM, per germline. This CDR3 has 15 residues. The trim removed 8 bases at V and 0 bases at J, leaving 9 bases unmatched.

This rearrangement joins TRBV28 to TRBJ1-2; D is undetermined. With 5 bases removed from V and 1 base from J, the gap between germline ends came to 11 bases. Germline CDR1 and CDR2: MDHEN and SYDVKM. This CDR3 is 14 amino acids long. The CDR3 loop is CASSLAPVNYGYTF. The CDR3 coding sequence is TGTGCCAGCAGTCTCGCCCCAGTTAACTATGGCTACACCTTC.

This chain uses TRBV11-2 with TRBJ1-1; 8 nucleotides line up with TRBD1. The J segment lost 3 bases and the V segment lost 3 bases, leaving 6 bases of the junction unmatched. Germline CDR1 is SGHAT and CDR2 is FQNNGV. This CDR3 is 15 amino acids long. The CDR3 nucleotides read TGTGCCAGCAGCTTTTCCTCGACAGGGGACACTGAAGCTTTCTTT. Translation gives CASSFSSTGDTEAFF.

CDR3 sequence reads: CAIRGRGSMNTEAFF. CDR3 nucleotide sequence: TGTGCCATCAGGGGCAGGGGGTCCATGAACACTGAAGCTTTCTTT. The rearrangement links TRBV6-5 to TRBJ1-1; 7 bases agree with TRBD1. The ends lost 10 bases at V and 0 bases at J; junction bases unmatched: 11. CDR3 length: 15 residues. Germline assignment: CDR1 MNHEY and CDR2 SVGAGI.

The rearrangement uses TRBV4-3 and TRBJ2-6; D perhaps matches TRBD1 (7 bases). Germline-derived CDR1 and CDR2 are LGHNA and YSLEER. The CDR3 is 19 amino acids. Trimming removed 4 bases from V and 0 bases from J, with 19 bases in between. CDR3 in amino acids: CASSPQRGGTDSGANVLTF. The DNA for the CDR3 is TGCGCCAGCAGCCCCCAACGGGGCGGGACAGACTCTGGGGCCAACGTCCTGACTTTC.

The chain has TRBV28 and TRBJ2-7, with TRBD2 matching over 8 bases. Per the germline V gene, CDR1 is MDHEN and CDR2 is SYDVKM. The CDR3 length is 16 residues. The J segment lost 3 bases and the V segment lost 3 bases, leaving 10 bases of the junction unmatched. CDR3 in DNA: TGTGCCAGCAGTTTGATAGGCGGGGGGAAGTTCTACGAGCAGTACTTC. The encoded protein is CASSLIGGGKFYEQYF.

The CDR3 loop reads CASSPKTTGELFF. CDR3 nucleotide sequence: TGTGCCAGCTCACCCAAGACAACCGGGGAGCTGTTTTTT. The chain has TRBV18 and TRBJ2-2; D is uncertain. This CDR3 is built from 13 residues. V lost 3 bases to trimming and J lost 5 bases, with 7 bases between them. Germline CDR1 and CDR2: KGHSH and LQKENI.

The J gene is TRBJ2-2, the V gene TRBV18, with D maybe TRBD1 (5 bases). Trimming pared 6 bases from V and 6 bases from J, leaving 11 bases between. The germline V gene encodes CDR1 KGHSH and CDR2 LQKENI. There are 13 residues in the CDR3. The CDR3 reads CASSQGLPGELFF. CDR3 in DNA: TGTGCCAGCTCCCAGGGTCTTCCCGGGGAGCTGTTTTTT.